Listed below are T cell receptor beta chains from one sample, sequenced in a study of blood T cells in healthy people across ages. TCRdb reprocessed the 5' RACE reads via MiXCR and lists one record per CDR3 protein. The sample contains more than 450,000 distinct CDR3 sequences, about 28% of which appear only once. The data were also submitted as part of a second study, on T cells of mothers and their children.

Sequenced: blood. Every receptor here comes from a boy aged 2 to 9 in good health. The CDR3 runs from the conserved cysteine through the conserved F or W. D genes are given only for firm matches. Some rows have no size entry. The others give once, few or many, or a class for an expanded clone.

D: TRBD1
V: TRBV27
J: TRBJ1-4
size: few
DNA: TGTGCCAGCAGCCGCCGGGACAGGGGGGCAAGTAATGAAAAACTGTTTTTT
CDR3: CASSRRDRGASNEKLFF

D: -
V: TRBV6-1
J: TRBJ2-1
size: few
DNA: TGTGCCAGCAGTGATCCCCTCCTCCGGGGCAGGTATGAGCAGTTCTTC
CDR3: CASSDPLLRGRYEQFF

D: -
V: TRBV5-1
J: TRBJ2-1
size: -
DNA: TGCGCCAGCAGACTACACTCGGACAATGAGCAGTTCTTC
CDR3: CASRLHSDNEQFF

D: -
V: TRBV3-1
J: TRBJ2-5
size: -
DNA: TGTGCCAGCAGCCAAGTGATCCCAGGGGGGGAGACCCAGTACTTC
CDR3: CASSQVIPGGETQYF

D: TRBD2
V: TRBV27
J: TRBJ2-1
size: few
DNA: TGTGCCAGCAGCGCCTTCCGGACTAGCGGGTACAATGAGCAGTTCTTC
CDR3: CASSAFRTSGYNEQFF

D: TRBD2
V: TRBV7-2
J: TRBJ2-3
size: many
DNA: TGTGCCAGCAGCCTGGGACTAGCTACGGCAGATACGCAGTATTTT
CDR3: CASSLGLATADTQYF

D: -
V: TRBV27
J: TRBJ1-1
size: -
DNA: TGTGCCAGCAGTTTACGGTGGGGGGCGAACACTGAAGCTTTCTTT
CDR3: CASSLRWGANTEAFF

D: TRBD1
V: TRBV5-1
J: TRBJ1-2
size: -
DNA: TGCGCCAGCAGCCCGGACAGGGGGCGCCCTGGGGTCTATGGCTACACCTTC
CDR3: CASSPDRGRPGVYGYTF

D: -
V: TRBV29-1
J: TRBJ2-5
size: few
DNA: TGCAGCGTTGTCGTGGAGGTGGGGTTCTTC
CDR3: CSVVVEVGFF

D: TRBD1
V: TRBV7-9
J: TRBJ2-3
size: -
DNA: TGTGCCAGCAGCCGGACAGGGGGTAAAGCAGATACGCAGTATTTT
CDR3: CASSRTGGKADTQYF

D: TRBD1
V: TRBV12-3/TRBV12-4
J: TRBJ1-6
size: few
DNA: TGTGCCAGCAGCCCGGGACAGCCTAATTCACCCCTCCACTTT
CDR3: CASSPGQPNSPLHF

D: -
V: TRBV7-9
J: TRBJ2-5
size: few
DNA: TGTGCCGGGGGGTCCGACCTGGAGACCCAGTACTTC
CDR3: CAGGSDLETQYF

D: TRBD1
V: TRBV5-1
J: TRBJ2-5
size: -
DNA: TGCGCCAGCAGCACGGGACAGGGGATCGGAGAGACCCAGTACTTC
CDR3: CASSTGQGIGETQYF

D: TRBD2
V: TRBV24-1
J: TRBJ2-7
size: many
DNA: TGTGCCACCAGTGAGGACCTAGCGGGAGGGTCCAGCTCCTACGAGCAGTACTTC
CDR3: CATSEDLAGGSSSYEQYF

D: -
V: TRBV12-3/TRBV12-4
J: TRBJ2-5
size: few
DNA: TGTGCCAGCAGTTTAAGGAAGACCCAGTACTTC
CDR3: CASSLRKTQYF

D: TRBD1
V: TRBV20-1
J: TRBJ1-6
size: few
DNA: TGCAGTGCTAGAGATTTTGGGGCAGGGGGTGATTCACCCCTCCACTTT
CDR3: CSARDFGAGGDSPLHF

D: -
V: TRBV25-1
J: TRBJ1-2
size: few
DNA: TGTGCCAGCAGGCCGGGAGCGGACTATGGCTACACCTTC
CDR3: CASRPGADYGYTF

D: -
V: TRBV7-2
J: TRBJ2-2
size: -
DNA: TGTGCCAGCAGCAAACAACCCGGGACAAGTACCGGGGAGCTGTTTTTT
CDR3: CASSKQPGTSTGELFF

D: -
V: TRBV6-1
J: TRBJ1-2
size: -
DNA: TGTGCCAGCAGTTCCCTTCGACACCTTAGGACCTTC
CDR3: CASSSLRHLRTF

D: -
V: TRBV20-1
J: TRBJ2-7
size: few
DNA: TGCAGTGCTAGTGATGGGTCGACAGCTTCCTACGAGCAGTACTTC
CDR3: CSASDGSTASYEQYF

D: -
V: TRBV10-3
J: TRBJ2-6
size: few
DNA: TGTGCCATCAGTGAGGCCCCCTCTGGGGCCAACGTCCTGACTTTC
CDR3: CAISEAPSGANVLTF

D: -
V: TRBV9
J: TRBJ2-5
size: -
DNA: TGTGCCAGCAGCGCGTCTAGTAACCAAGAGACCCAGTACTTC
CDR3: CASSASSNQETQYF

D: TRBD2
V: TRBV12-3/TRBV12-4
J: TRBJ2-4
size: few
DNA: TGTGCCAGCAGTCCTCCGAGCGGGGGGGCCAAAAACATTCAGTACTTC
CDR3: CASSPPSGGAKNIQYF

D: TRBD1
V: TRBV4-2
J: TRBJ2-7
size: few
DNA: TGTGCCAGCAGCCAGCGCGGAACCGGGACAGGGGACCTATCCTACGAGCAGTACTTC
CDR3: CASSQRGTGTGDLSYEQYF

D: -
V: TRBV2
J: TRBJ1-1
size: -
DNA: TGTGCCAGCAACCGGATGAACACTGAAGCTTTCTTT
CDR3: CASNRMNTEAFF

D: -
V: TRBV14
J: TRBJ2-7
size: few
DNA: TGTGCCAGCAGCCAGTTAATGGTCAGGGAGCAGTACTTC
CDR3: CASSQLMVREQYF

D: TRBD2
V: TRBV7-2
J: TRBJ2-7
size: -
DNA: TGTGCCAGCAGCTTTTCCTGGGCTAGCGGGAACGACTACGAGCAGTACTTC
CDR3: CASSFSWASGNDYEQYF

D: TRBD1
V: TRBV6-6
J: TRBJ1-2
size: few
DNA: TGTGCCAGCAGGGACAGGCACGGGAACTATGGCTACACCTTC
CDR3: CASRDRHGNYGYTF

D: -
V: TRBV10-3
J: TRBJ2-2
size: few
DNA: TGTGCCATCAGAGCAAGCACCGGGGAGCTGTTTTTT
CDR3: CAIRASTGELFF

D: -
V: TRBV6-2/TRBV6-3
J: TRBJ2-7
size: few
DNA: TGTGCCAGCAGTGGGGGCGGTCGGGAGCAGTACTTC
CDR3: CASSGGGREQYF

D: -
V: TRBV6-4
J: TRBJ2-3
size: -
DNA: TGTGCCACCCCAAATACAGCGATCCGGGGAGATACGCAGTATTTT
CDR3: CATPNTAIRGDTQYF

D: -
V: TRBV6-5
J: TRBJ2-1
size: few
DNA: TGTGCCAGCTTCGATTATAGGGGCAATGAGCAGTTCTTC
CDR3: CASFDYRGNEQFF

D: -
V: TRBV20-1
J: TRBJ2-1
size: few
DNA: TGCAGTGCCCCCACGGGTGCGCCTCTCCTGGACAATGAGCAGTTCTTC
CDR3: CSAPTGAPLLDNEQFF

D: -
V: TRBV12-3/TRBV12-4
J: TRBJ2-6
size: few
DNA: TGTGCCAGCATTAGGGATTCTGGGGCCAACGTCCTGACTTTC
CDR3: CASIRDSGANVLTF

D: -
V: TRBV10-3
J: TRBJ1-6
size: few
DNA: TGTGCCAGCAGGTCCGGGGCCTCCTATAATTCACCCCTCCACTTT
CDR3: CASRSGASYNSPLHF

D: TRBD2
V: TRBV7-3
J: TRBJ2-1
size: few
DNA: TGTGCCAGCAGCCGGGGACTAGCGGGGAACAATGAGCAGTTCTTC
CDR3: CASSRGLAGNNEQFF